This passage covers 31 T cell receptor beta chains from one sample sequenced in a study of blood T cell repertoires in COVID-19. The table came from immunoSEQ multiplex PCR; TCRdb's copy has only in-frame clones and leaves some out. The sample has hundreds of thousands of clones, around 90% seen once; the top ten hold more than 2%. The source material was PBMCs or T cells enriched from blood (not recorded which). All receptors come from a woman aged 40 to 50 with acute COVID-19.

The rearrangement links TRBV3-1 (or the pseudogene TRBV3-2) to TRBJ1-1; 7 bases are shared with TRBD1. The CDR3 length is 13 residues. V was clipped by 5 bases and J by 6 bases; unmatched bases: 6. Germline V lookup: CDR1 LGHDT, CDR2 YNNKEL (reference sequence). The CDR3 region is CASSEKDRAEAFF. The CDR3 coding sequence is TGTGCCAGCAGCGAGAAAGACAGGGCTGAAGCTTTCTTT.

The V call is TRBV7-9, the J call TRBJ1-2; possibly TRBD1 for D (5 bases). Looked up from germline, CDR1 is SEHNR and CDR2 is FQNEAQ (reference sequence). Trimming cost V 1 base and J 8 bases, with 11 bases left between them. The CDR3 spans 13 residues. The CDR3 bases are TGTGCCAGCAGCTTAGTTGTAGGGGAAGGCTACACCTTC. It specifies CASSLVVGEGYTF.

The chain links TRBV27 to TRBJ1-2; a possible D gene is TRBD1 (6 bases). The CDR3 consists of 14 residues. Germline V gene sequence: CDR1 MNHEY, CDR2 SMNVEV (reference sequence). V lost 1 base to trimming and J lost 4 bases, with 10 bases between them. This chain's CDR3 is CASSLLGQGYGYTF. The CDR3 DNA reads TGTGCCAGCAGTTTATTGGGACAAGGCTATGGCTACACCTTC.

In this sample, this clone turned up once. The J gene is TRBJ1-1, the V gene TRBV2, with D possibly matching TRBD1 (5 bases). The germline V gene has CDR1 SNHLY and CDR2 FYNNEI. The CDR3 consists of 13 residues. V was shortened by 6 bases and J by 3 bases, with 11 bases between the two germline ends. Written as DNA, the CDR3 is TGTGCCAGCAGGTCAGGGTTGCACACTGAAGCTTTCTTT. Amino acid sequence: CASRSGLHTEAFF.

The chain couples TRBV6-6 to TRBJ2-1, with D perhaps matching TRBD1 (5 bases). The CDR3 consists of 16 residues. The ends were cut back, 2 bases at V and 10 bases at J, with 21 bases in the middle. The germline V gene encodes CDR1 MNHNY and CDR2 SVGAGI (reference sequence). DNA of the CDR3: TGTGCCAGCAGTTACCAGGGCCGCGTCGGGCGCATGGAGCAGTTCTTC. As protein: CASSYQGRVGRMEQFF.

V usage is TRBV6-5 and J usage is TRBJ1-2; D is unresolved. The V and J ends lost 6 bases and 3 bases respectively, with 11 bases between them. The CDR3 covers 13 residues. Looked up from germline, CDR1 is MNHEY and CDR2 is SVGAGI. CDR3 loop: CASSLISDYGYTF. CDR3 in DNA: TGTGCCAGCAGCCTGATCAGTGACTATGGCTACACCTTC.

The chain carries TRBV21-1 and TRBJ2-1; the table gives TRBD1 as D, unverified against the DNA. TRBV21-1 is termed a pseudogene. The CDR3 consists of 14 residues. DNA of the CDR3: TGTGCCAGCAGCTCAGGGGTTTCAGGGCGTGAGCAGTTCTTC. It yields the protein CASSSGVSGREQFF.

CDR3 protein: CASSPSGLHTEAFF. The CDR3 region has the DNA TGTGCCAGCTCACCGTCAGGGCTGCACACTGAAGCTTTCTTT. The V and J genes are TRBV18 and TRBJ1-1, with TRBD1 as a possible D gene (5 bases). This CDR3 is built from 14 residues. CDR1 and CDR2 from the germline V gene are KGHSH and LQKENI. Deletions cut 3 bases from V and 3 bases from J, with 11 bases between.

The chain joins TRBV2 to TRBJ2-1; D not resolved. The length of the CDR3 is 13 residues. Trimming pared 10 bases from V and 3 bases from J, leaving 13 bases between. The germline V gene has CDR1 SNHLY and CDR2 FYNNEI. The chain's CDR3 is CATRPLLYNEQFF. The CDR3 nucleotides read TGTGCCACCCGCCCGCTACTCTACAATGAGCAGTTCTTC.

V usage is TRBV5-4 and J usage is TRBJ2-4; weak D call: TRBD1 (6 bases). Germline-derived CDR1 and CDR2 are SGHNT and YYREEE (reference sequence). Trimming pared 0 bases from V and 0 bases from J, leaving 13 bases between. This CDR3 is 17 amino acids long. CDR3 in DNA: TGTGCCAGCAGCTTGGCCCCAGGACAGATAGCCAAAAACATTCAGTACTTC. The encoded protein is CASSLAPGQIAKNIQYF.

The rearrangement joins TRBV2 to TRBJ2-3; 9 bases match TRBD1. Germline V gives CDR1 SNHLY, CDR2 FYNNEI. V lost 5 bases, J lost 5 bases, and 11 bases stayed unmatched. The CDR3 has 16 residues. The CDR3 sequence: CASSRTGAVLVDTQYF. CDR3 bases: TGTGCCAGCAGTCGGACAGGGGCCGTTTTGGTAGATACGCAGTATTTT.

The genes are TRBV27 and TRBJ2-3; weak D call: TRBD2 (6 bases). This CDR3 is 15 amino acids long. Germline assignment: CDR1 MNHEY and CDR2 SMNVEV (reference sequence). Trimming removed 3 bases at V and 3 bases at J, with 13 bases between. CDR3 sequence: CASSFKWGRTDTQYF. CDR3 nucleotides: TGTGCCAGCAGTTTTAAGTGGGGGAGGACAGATACGCAGTATTTT.

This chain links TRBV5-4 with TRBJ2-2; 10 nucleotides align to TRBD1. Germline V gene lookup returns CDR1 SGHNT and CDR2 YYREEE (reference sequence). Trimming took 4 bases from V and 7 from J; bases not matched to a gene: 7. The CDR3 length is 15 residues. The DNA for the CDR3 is TGTGCCAGCAGCCCGACAGGGGGCGTAATCGGGGAGCTGTTTTTT. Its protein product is CASSPTGGVIGELFF.

The CDR3, as DNA: TGTGCCAGCAGCTTTCGACTAGCTGGCACAGATACGCAGTATTTT. Translation gives CASSFRLAGTDTQYF. This chain joins TRBV7-8 and TRBJ2-3; the match to TRBD2 covers 7 bases. This CDR3 has 15 amino acids. Germline V gives CDR1 SGHVS, CDR2 FQNEAQ. With V trimmed by 3 bases and J by 1 base, 4 bases remained unmatched.

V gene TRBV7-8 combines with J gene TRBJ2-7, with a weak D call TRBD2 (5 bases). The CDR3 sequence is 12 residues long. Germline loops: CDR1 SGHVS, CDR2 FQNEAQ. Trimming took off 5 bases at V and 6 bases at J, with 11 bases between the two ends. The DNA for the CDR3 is TGTGCCAGCAGCCAAACTAGGAGCGAGCAGTACTTC. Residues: CASSQTRSEQYF. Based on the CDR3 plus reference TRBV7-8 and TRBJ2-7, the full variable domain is GAGVSQSPRYKVAKRGQDVALRCDPISGHVSLFWYQQALGQGPEFLTYFQNEAQLDKSGLPSDRFFAERPEGSVSTLKIQRTQQEDSAVYLCASSQTRSEQYFGPGTRLTVT.

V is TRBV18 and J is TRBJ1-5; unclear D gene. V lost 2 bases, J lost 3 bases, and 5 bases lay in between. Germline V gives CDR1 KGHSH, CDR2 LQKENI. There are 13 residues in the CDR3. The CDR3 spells CASSPINNQPQHF. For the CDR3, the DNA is TGTGCCAGCTCACCAATCAACAATCAGCCCCAGCATTTT.

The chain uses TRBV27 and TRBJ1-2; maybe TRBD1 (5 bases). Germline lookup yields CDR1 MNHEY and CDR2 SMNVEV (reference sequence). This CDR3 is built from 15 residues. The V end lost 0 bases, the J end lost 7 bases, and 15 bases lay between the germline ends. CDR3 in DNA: TGTGCCAGCAGTTTATCGGGGCAGCTACCCTCTGGCTACACCTTC. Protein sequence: CASSLSGQLPSGYTF.

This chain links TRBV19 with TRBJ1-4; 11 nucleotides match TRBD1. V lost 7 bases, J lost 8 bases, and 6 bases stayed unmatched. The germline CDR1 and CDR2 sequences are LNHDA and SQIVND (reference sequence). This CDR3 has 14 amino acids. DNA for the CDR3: TGTGCCAGTAAAACCGGGACAGGGGGAGAAAAACTGTTTTTT. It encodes CASKTGTGGEKLFF.

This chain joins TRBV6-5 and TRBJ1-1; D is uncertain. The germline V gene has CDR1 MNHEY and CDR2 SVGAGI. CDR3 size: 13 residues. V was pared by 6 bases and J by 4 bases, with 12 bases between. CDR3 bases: TGTGCCAGCAGCCCCCCCGTCGGCACTGAAGCTTTCTTT. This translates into CASSPPVGTEAFF.

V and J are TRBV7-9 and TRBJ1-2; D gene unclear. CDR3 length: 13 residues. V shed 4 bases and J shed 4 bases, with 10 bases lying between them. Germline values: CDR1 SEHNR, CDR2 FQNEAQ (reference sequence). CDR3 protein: CASSSTRGYGYTF. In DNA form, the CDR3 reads TGTGCCAGCAGCTCGACCCGCGGCTATGGCTACACCTTC.

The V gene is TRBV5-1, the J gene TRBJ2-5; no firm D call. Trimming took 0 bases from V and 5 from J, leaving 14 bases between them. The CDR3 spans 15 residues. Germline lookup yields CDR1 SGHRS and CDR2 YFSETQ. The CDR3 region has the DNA TGCGCCAGCAGCTTGGCCCCCGCAACACAGGAGACCCAGTACTTC. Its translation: CASSLAPATQETQYF.

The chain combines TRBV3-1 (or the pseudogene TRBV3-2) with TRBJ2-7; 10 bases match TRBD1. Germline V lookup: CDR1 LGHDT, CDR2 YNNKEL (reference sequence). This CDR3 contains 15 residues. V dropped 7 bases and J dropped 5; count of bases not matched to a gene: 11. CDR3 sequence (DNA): TGTGCCAGCACTTCTTCGGACAGGGGGTTAAACGAGCAGTACTTC. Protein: CASTSSDRGLNEQYF.

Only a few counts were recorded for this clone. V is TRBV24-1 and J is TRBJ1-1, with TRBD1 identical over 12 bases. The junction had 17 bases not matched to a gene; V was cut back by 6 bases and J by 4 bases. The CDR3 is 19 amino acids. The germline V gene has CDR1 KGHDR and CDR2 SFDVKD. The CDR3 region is CATSTAGTGGVHGGTEAFF. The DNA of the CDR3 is TGTGCCACCAGTACTGCCGGGACAGGGGGCGTCCACGGCGGCACTGAAGCTTTCTTT.

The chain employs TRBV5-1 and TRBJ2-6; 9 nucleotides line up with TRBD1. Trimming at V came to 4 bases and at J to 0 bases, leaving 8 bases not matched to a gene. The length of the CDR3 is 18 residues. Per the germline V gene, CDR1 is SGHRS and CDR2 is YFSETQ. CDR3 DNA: TGCGCCAGCAGCCGATCGGGACAGGGAAACTCTGGGGCCAACGTCCTGACTTTC. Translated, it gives CASSRSGQGNSGANVLTF.

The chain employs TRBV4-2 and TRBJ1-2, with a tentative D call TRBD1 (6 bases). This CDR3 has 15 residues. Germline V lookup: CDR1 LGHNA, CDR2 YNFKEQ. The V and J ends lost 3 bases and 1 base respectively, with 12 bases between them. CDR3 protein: CASSQDYRDNYGYTF. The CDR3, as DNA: TGTGCCAGCAGCCAGGATTACAGGGATAACTATGGCTACACCTTC.

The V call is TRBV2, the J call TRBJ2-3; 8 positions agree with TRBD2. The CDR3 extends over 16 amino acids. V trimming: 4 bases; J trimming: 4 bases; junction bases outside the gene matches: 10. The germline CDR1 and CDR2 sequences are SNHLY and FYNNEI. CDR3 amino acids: CASSGLRGVSPDTQYF. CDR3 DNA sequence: TGTGCCAGCAGTGGGCTGCGGGGGGTAAGCCCAGATACGCAGTATTTT.

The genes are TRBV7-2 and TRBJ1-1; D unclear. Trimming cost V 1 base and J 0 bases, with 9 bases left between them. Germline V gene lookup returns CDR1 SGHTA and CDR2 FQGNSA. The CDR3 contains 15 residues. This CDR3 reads CASSLGRPMNTEAFF. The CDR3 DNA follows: TGTGCCAGCAGCTTAGGGAGACCTATGAACACTGAAGCTTTCTTT.

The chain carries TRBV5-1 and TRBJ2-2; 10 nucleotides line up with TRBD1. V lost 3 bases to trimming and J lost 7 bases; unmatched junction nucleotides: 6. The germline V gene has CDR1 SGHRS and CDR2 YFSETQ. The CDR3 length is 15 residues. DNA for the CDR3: TGCGCCAGCAGCTCCCTGACAGGGGGCGTCGGGGAGCTGTTTTTT. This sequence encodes CASSSLTGGVGELFF.

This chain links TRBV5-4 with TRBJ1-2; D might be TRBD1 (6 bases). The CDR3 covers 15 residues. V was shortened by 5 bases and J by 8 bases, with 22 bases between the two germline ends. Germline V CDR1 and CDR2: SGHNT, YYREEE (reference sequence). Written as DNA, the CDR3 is TGTGCCAGCAGAGGGACGATCGGACAGAATTTGGGCTACACCTTC. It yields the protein CASRGTIGQNLGYTF.

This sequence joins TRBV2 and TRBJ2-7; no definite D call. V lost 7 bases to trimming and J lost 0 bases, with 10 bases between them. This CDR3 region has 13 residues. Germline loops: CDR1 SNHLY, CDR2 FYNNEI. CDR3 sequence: CASKKTLSYEQYF. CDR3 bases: TGTGCCAGCAAGAAGACTCTCTCCTACGAGCAGTACTTC. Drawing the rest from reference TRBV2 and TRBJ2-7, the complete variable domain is EPEVTQTPSHQVTQMGQEVILRCVPISNHLYFYWYRQILGQKVEFLVSFYNNEISEKSEIFDDQFSVERPDGSNFTLKIRSTKLEDSAMYFCASKKTLSYEQYFGPGTRLTVT.

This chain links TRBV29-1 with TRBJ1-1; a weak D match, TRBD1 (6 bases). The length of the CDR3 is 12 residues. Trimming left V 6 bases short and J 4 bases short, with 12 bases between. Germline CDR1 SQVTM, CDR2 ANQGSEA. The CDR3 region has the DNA TGCAGCGTACAGGGTCTGGCCACTGAAGCTTTCTTT. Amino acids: CSVQGLATEAFF.